These 27 T cell receptor beta chains were all obtained from the same sample, sequenced in a study of response to subunit inactivated influenza vaccine. From the RT-PCR reads, TCRdb called clonotypes with MiXCR, one entry per CDR3 protein. The sample carries around 600,000 distinct CDR3 sequences, about 11% recorded once. These same data were also listed under a study on T cells expressing NK-cell markers. That paper notes: Making the TCR beta cDNA relied on 5'RACE template switching with UMIs.

The source was PBMCs from blood, collected on the day of vaccination. Receptor source: a man aged 50 to 60 who received an inactivated influenza vaccine.

This clonotype was recorded many times. This sequence joins TRBV28 and TRBJ2-2, with D unclear. The CDR3 totals 13 residues. Trimming took 3 bases from V and 4 from J, leaving 6 bases between them. Germline V CDR1 and CDR2: MDHEN, SYDVKM. CDR3 DNA: TGTGCCAGCAGTTTTCCCAGCACCGGGGAGCTGTTTTTT. Translating gives CASSFPSTGELFF. Complete variable domain (other parts from reference TRBV28 and TRBJ2-2): DVKVTQSSRYLVKRTGEKVFLECVQDMDHENMFWYRQDPGLGLRLIYFSYDVKMKEKGDIPEGYSVSREKKERFSLILESASTNQTSMYLCASSFPSTGELFFGEGSRLTVL.

The table lists this clonotype with a few counts. The chain uses TRBV7-7 and TRBJ2-1; 13 bases agree with TRBD2. J was trimmed by 9 bases and V by 2 bases; bases with no gene match: 7. The CDR3 is made up of 16 amino acids. In germline, CDR1 is SSHAT, CDR2 FNYEAQ (reference sequence). The CDR3 DNA is TGTGCCAGCAGCTTAACTGGACTAGCGGGAGAGGCTGAGCAGTTCTTC. It translates to CASSLTGLAGEAEQFF.

This clonotype has just a few counts. The gene calls are TRBV20-1 and TRBJ2-1, with D perhaps TRBD1 (5 bases). Germline CDR1 is DFQATT and CDR2 is SNEGSKA (reference sequence). V lost 0 bases, J lost 6 bases, and 15 bases lay in between. The CDR3 is 15 residues long. CDR3 DNA: TGCAGTGCTAGAGATAGGGGCTGGACCCTCAATGAGCAGTTCTTC. Residues: CSARDRGWTLNEQFF.

As to this clonotype: A single base separates this from a much larger clone, so it may be a read error. The genes are TRBV20-1 and TRBJ2-1; 11 positions match TRBD2. This CDR3 has 17 amino acids. Per the germline V gene, CDR1 is DFQATT and CDR2 is SNEGSKA (reference sequence). Here the CDR3 DNA reads TGCAATGCTAGAGATTCTAGCGGGAGGATTTCCTACAATGAGCAGTTCTTC. As protein: CNARDSSGRISYNEQFF.

This clonotype was seen only a few times. The chain has TRBV27 and TRBJ1-1, with D possibly being TRBD1 (5 bases). Trimming took 8 bases from V and 1 from J, leaving 26 bases between them. The CDR3 consists of 18 residues. From germline, CDR1 is MNHEY and CDR2 SMNVEV (reference sequence). The CDR3 sequence: CASAIKGDGLLGNTEAFF. The CDR3 DNA is TGTGCCAGCGCAATAAAAGGGGACGGCCTCCTTGGGAACACTGAAGCTTTCTTT.

This clonotype was counted a few times. CDR3 region: CATSRPGLAAYNEQFF. Here the CDR3 DNA reads TGTGCCACCAGCCGACCGGGACTAGCGGCGTACAATGAGCAGTTCTTC. This chain links TRBV15 with TRBJ2-1; TRBD2 agrees at 11 bases. CDR1 is LNHNV, CDR2 YYDKDF, per germline (reference sequence). The V and J ends lost 5 bases and 4 bases, in that order; junction bases with no gene match: 7. CDR3 length: 16 residues.

This rearrangement joins TRBV3-1 to TRBJ1-5; the D gene is possibly TRBD1 (5 bases). V lost 1 base and J lost 6, with 10 bases in between. The CDR3 is 14 residues long. CDR1 is LGHDT and CDR2 is YNNKEL in the germline V gene (reference sequence). The CDR3 reads CASSQAGTSQPQHF. The CDR3 DNA follows: TGTGCCAGCAGCCAAGCCGGGACCTCTCAGCCCCAGCATTTT.

This clonotype occurred a few times. This chain connects TRBV5-5 to TRBJ1-1; possible D gene TRBD1, 5 bases. CDR1 is SGHKS, CDR2 YYEKEE, per germline (reference sequence). CDR3 size: 13 residues. V lost 2 bases to trimming and J lost 10 bases, with 15 bases between them. The CDR3 bases are TGTGCCAGCAGCTTCAAGGAGTTGGGACTAGCTTTCTTT. It yields the protein CASSFKELGLAFF.

This clonotype was detected a few times. V and J are TRBV20-1 and TRBJ1-2; no clear D gene. CDR1 is DFQATT and CDR2 is SNEGSKA in the germline V gene (reference sequence). The CDR3 extends over 14 amino acids. V was trimmed by 0 bases and J by 2 bases, leaving 10 bases between them. The CDR3 reads CSARDLRENYGYTF. The CDR3 nucleotides are TGCAGTGCTAGAGATTTAAGGGAAAACTATGGCTACACCTTC.

The chain combines TRBV3-1 with TRBJ2-7, with 7 bases identical to TRBD1. This CDR3 has 15 amino acids. V gave up 1 base and J gave up 1 base; unmatched junction bases: 4. Germline V gene data show CDR1 as LGHDT and CDR2 as YNNKEL (reference sequence). DNA of the CDR3: TGTGCCAGCAGCCAAGCTAGGGGGCGATCCTACGAGCAGTACTTC. Translation: CASSQARGRSYEQYF.

Only a few counts were recorded for this clonotype. The chain has TRBV4-2 and TRBJ2-3; 8 bases are shared with TRBD2. CDR1 LGHNA and CDR2 YNFKEQ come from the germline V gene. The CDR3 consists of 13 residues. V trimming: 6 bases; J trimming: 6 bases; junction bases outside the gene matches: 5. This CDR3 reads CASRTSDWDTQYF. The CDR3 DNA is TGTGCCAGCAGGACTAGCGATTGGGATACGCAGTATTTT.

V is TRBV7-2 and J is TRBJ2-2; a weak D match, TRBD2 (5 bases). The CDR3 contains 17 residues. The germline V and J ends were trimmed by 1 base and 4 bases, with 16 bases remaining between them. The germline gives CDR1 SGHTA, CDR2 FQGNSA. This CDR3 is CASSLGPGSPFTGELFF. The CDR3, as DNA: TGTGCCAGCAGCTTAGGGCCGGGGTCCCCCTTCACCGGGGAGCTGTTTTTT.

The chain combines TRBV20-1 with TRBJ2-1, with 7 bases identical to TRBD2. Germline CDR1 and CDR2: DFQATT and SNEGSKA (reference sequence). Trimming cost V 3 bases and J 0 bases; bases outside gene matches: 5. The CDR3 is made up of 15 amino acids. The CDR3 DNA follows: TGCAGTGCTAGCCCCTGGGGGGGCTCCTACAATGAGCAGTTCTTC. It codes for CSASPWGGSYNEQFF.

This clonotype was counted only a few times. This rearrangement joins TRBV20-1 to TRBJ1-1; 8 nucleotides align to TRBD1. The CDR3 is made up of 15 amino acids. Germline loops: CDR1 DFQATT, CDR2 SNEGSKA (reference sequence). The CDR3 DNA reads as TGCAGAAGAGACAGGGGCGAGATCTTGAACACTGAAGCTTTCTTT. Residues: CRRDRGEILNTEAFF.

This chain joins TRBV28 and TRBJ1-1, with 8 bases fitting TRBD1. The germline V gene encodes CDR1 MDHEN and CDR2 SYDVKM. J lost 5 bases, V lost 6 bases, and 5 bases had no gene match. The CDR3 length is 13 residues. Here the CDR3 DNA reads TGTGCCAGCAGGTGGACAGGGAAGACTGAAGCTTTCTTT. It translates to CASRWTGKTEAFF.

The rearrangement links TRBV10-3 to TRBJ1-4; the D is unclear. Germline-derived CDR1 and CDR2 are ENHRY and SYGVKD. Trimming cost V 0 bases and J 2 bases, with 10 bases left between them. The CDR3 consists of 16 residues. CDR3 protein: CAISESRTETNEKLFF. The CDR3 bases are TGTGCCATCAGTGAGTCGAGGACGGAGACTAATGAAAAACTGTTTTTT.

The chain recombines TRBV20-1 with TRBJ2-2, with a tentative D call TRBD2 (6 bases). The CDR3 is made up of 12 amino acids. The germline gives CDR1 DFQATT, CDR2 SNEGSKA (reference sequence). V was clipped by 4 bases and J by 8 bases, with 11 bases between them. The CDR3 is CSATRGIGELFF. CDR3 DNA sequence: TGCAGTGCTACGCGGGGCATTGGGGAGCTGTTTTTT.

In its sample, this clonotype was seen a few times. J is TRBJ1-1 and V is TRBV6-5; 11 bases line up with TRBD1. This CDR3 comprises 15 residues. Germline V gives CDR1 MNHEY, CDR2 SVGAGI. V dropped 7 bases and J dropped 5; count of bases not matched to a gene: 9. CDR3: CASTFTGTGGTEAFF. The CDR3, as DNA: TGTGCCAGCACTTTTACCGGGACAGGGGGTACTGAAGCTTTCTTT.

This clonotype appeared a few times. The genes are TRBV20-1 and TRBJ2-1; TRBD2 matches at 7 bases. The CDR3 has 15 residues. Germline CDR1 and CDR2: DFQATT and SNEGSKA (reference sequence). Unmatched junction bases numbered 20, after V lost 6 bases and J lost 12 bases. The CDR3 sequence is CSAFTLAALKGGQFF. The CDR3, as DNA: TGCAGTGCGTTCACTCTAGCGGCCCTTAAGGGCGGGCAGTTCTTC.

This clonotype appeared a few times. The chain combines TRBV27 with TRBJ2-3; D gene unclear. This CDR3 spans 14 amino acids. Germline loops: CDR1 MNHEY, CDR2 SMNVEV (reference sequence). V shed 8 bases and J shed 8 bases, with 20 bases lying between them. CDR3 loop: CASAPTLGPPTQYF. CDR3 coding DNA: TGTGCCAGCGCGCCCACCCTTGGACCCCCTACGCAGTATTTT.

The chain carries TRBV2 and TRBJ2-7; TRBD1 aligns across 8 bases. The CDR3 contains 14 residues. Trimming cost V 4 bases and J 0 bases; bases outside gene matches: 2. CDR1 is SNHLY, CDR2 FYNNEI, per germline. The CDR3 DNA is TGTGCCAGCAGTGGTGACAGGGGCTCCTACGAGCAGTACTTC. Its protein product is CASSGDRGSYEQYF. Filled out from reference TRBV2 and TRBJ2-7, the complete variable domain reads EPEVTQTPSHQVTQMGQEVILRCVPISNHLYFYWYRQILGQKVEFLVSFYNNEISEKSEIFDDQFSVERPDGSNFTLKIRSTKLEDSAMYFCASSGDRGSYEQYFGPGTRLTVT.

The J gene is TRBJ2-7, the V gene TRBV4-3; possibly TRBD2 for D (5 bases). Per the germline V gene, CDR1 is LGHNA and CDR2 is YSLEER. V was trimmed by 4 bases and J by 4 bases, leaving 17 bases between them. The CDR3 spans 15 residues. For the CDR3, the DNA is TGCGCCAGCAGCCGAGCATTAGGAGGTGGGTACGAGCAGTACTTC. Translating it yields CASSRALGGGYEQYF.

The sample holds a few counts of this clonotype. This sequence joins TRBV19 and TRBJ1-5, with D possibly TRBD1 on 5 matching bases. The germline V gene has CDR1 LNHDA and CDR2 SQIVND (reference sequence). CDR3 length: 19 residues. V lost 2 bases to trimming and J lost 0 bases, with 20 bases between them. The CDR3 spells CASSILEGFRDISNQPQHF. The DNA of the CDR3 is TGTGCCAGTAGTATACTAGAGGGGTTCCGCGATATTAGCAATCAGCCCCAGCATTTT.

This clonotype was seen a few times. The gene calls are TRBV6-1 and TRBJ2-3, with D maybe TRBD2 (6 bases). Deletions cut 6 bases from V and 0 bases from J, with 19 bases between. CDR1 is MNHNS and CDR2 is SASEGT in the germline V gene. This CDR3 contains 17 residues. In nucleotides, the CDR3 is TGTGCCAGCAGCCCAGGTAGCGGAGGGAAAAGCACAGATACGCAGTATTTT. Protein sequence: CASSPGSGGKSTDTQYF.

The chain employs TRBV24-1 and TRBJ1-2, with D perhaps matching TRBD1 (5 bases). The germline gives CDR1 KGHDR, CDR2 SFDVKD. The CDR3 consists of 18 residues. V gave up 0 bases and J gave up 1 base, with 17 bases separating them. CDR3 nucleotide sequence: TGTGCCACCAGTGATTTGCGGCGGAAGGGAGGGGATAACTATGGCTACACCTTC. It is translated as CATSDLRRKGGDNYGYTF.

This clonotype was counted between two and nine times. CDR3 amino acids: CASSEPTYEQYF. The CDR3 region has the DNA TGTGCCAGCAGTGAACCAACCTACGAGCAGTACTTC. The chain recombines TRBV6-1 with TRBJ2-7, with D hard to call. V lost 2 bases to trimming and J lost 2 bases, with 4 bases between them. Germline V gene lookup returns CDR1 MNHNS and CDR2 SASEGT. CDR3 length equals 12 residues.

The table lists this clonotype with many counts. The chain carries TRBV5-6 and TRBJ2-7, with 13 bases fitting TRBD2. Germline V gene data show CDR1 as SGHDT and CDR2 as YYEEEE. The CDR3 has 15 amino acids. V shed 4 bases, J shed 4 bases, and the junction held 5 bases outside the gene matches. The CDR3 bases are TGTGCCAGCAGCAGGACTAGCGGGAGTGGTTACGAGCAGTACTTC. Translating gives CASSRTSGSGYEQYF.